This T cell receptor beta chain was identified in a study of spatial heterogeneity in lung cancer. Regarding time point: blood at routine non-recurrence follow-up after resection. TCRdb reprocessed the 5' RACE reads via MiXCR and lists one record per CDR3 protein. The sample holds roughly 120,000 distinct CDR3 sequences; 10% to 11% are singletons and the top ten take about 24%. This CDR3 region has 14 residues. Between the trimmed V and J ends, which lost 5 bases and 3 bases, there was a span of 16 bases. The V gene's germline CDR1 is SQVTM and CDR2 ANQGSEA. The sample here was PBMCs, taken at follow-up. The chain has TRBV29-1 and TRBJ1-1, with D possibly being TRBD1 (5 bases). This sequence was found in a female donor with early-stage non-small cell lung cancer. The CDR3 nucleotides are TGCAGCGTTATAGGGCAGGGAGGCTACACTGAAGCTTTCTTT. This translates into CSVIGQGGYTEAFF. The entire variable domain, with the rest obtained from reference TRBV29-1 and TRBJ1-1, is as follows: SAVISQKPSRDICQRGTSLTIQCQVDSQVTMMFWYRQQPGQSLTLIATANQGSEATYESGFVIDKFPISRPNLTFSTLTVSNMSPEDSSIYLCSVIGQGGYTEAFFGQGTRLTVV.